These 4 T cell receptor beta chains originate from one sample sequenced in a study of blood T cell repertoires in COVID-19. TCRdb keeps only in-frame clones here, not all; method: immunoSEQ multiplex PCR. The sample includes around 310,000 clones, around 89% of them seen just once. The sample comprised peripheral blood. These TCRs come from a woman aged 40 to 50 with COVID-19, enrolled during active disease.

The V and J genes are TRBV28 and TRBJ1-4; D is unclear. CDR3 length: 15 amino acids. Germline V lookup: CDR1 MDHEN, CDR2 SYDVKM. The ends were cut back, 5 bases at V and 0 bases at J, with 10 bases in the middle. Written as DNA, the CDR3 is TGTGCCAGCAGTCTGATCGGGACAACTAATGAAAAACTGTTTTTT. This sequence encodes CASSLIGTTNEKLFF.

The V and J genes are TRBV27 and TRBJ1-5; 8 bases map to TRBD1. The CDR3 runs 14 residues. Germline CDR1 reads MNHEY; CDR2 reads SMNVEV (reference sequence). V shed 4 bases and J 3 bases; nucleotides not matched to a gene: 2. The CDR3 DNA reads TGTGCCAGCAGTTCGACAGGGGCCAATCAGCCCCAGCATTTT. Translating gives CASSSTGANQPQHF.

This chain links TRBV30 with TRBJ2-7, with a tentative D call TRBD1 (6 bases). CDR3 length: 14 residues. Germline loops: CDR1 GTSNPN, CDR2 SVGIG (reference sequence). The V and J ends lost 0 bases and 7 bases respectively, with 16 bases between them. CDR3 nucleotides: TGTGCCTGGAGTGTTCCGGGACCCAGGGGTGAGCAGTACTTC. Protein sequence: CAWSVPGPRGEQYF.

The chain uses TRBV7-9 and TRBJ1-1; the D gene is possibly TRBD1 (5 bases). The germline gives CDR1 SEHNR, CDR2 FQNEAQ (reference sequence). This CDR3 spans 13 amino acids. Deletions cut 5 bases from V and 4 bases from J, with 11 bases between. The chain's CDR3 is CASSEQRGTEAFF. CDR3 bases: TGTGCCAGCAGCGAACAAAGGGGCACTGAAGCTTTCTTT.